The TCR beta chain under discussion was sequenced for a study of control samples from healthy donors and cancer patients. TCRdb's copy holds only in-frame clones and misses some; the assay was immunoSEQ multiplex PCR. The sample lists 140,000 or so clones, around 92% occurring once. Germline V gene lookup returns CDR1 WNHNN and CDR2 SYGVQD (reference sequence). The V and J ends lost 2 bases and 4 bases respectively, with 8 bases between them. CDR3 length equals 13 residues. This clonotype originated in a young man in good health. The sample taken for sequencing was blood. The V gene is TRBV10-1, the J gene TRBJ1-2; unclear D gene. The CDR3 loop is CASSEKGPYGYTF. The CDR3 nucleotides read TGCGCCAGCAGTGAGAAGGGTCCCTATGGCTACACCTTC.